This TCR beta chain stems from a study of identical twins. The CDR3 sequence is 14 residues long. Germline trimming cut 3 bases from V and 9 bases from J; bases unmatched to any gene: 7. From germline, CDR1 is SGDLS and CDR2 YYNGEE. TCRdb redid the calling of the 5' RACE reads with MiXCR, one entry per CDR3 protein. This table holds 550,000 to 700,000 distinct CDR3 sequences, around 21% found once. The same sample was also used in a study of T cells expressing NK-cell markers.

The chain is built from TRBV9 and TRBJ2-1; 9 nucleotides line up with TRBD1. The sequence came from a woman aged 18-29 years in good health. Sequencing was done on a sample of PBMCs. This CDR3 is CASSDSTGGGEQFF. As DNA, the CDR3 is TGTGCCAGCAGCGATTCGACAGGGGGAGGTGAGCAGTTCTTC.